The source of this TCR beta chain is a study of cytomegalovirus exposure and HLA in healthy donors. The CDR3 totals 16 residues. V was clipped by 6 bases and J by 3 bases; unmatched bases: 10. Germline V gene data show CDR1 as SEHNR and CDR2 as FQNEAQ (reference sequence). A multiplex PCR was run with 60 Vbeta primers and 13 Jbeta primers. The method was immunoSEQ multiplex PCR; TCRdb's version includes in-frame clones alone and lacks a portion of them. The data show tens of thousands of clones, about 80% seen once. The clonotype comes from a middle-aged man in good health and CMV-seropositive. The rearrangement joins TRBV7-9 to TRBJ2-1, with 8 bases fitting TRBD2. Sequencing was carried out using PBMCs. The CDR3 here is CASRPPRLANYNEQFF. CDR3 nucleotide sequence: TGTGCCAGCAGGCCGCCGCGACTAGCGAACTACAATGAGCAGTTCTTC.